This is a list of T cell receptor beta chains from one sample in a study of blood T cells in healthy people across ages. TCRdb re-called the 5' RACE reads through MiXCR, storing one row per CDR3 protein. The table records about 1,800,000 distinct CDR3 sequences, 28% of them present only once. The sample consisted of blood. The source of these receptors is a woman aged 25 to 45 in good health. The CDR3 runs from the conserved cysteine through the conserved F or W. D genes are given only for firm matches. Clone size appears in some rows only: once, few, many, or a class for an expanded clone.

J gene,clone size,D gene,V gene,CDR3 protein,CDR3 DNA
TRBJ1-2,few,TRBD1,TRBV10-3,CAIRSDRGRGDGYTF,TGTGCCATCAGATCCGACAGGGGGCGCGGCGATGGCTACACCTTC
TRBJ2-3,few,NA,TRBV28,CAGSPGGPPTDTQYF,TGTGCCGGCAGCCCAGGGGGGCCCCCCACAGATACGCAGTATTTT
TRBJ1-1,NA,TRBD1,TRBV24-1,CATSEPWTGLNTEAFF,TGTGCCACCAGTGAACCTTGGACAGGATTGAACACTGAAGCTTTCTTT
TRBJ2-5,NA,TRBD2,TRBV20-1,CSARDVAGGPEETQYF,TGCAGTGCTAGAGATGTAGCGGGGGGGCCCGAGGAGACCCAGTACTTC
TRBJ2-7,NA,NA,TRBV5-1,CASSPRDISYERYF,TGCGCCAGCAGCCCGAGGGACATATCCTACGAGCGGTACTTC
TRBJ2-1,NA,TRBD1,TRBV5-5,CASNSGQGIRQFF,TGTGCCAGCAACTCGGGACAGGGTATAAGGCAGTTCTTC
TRBJ2-1,NA,NA,TRBV20-1,CSADEGPPKIYNEQFF,TGCAGTGCCGACGAGGGACCTCCCAAAATCTACAATGAGCAGTTCTTC
TRBJ2-7,NA,NA,TRBV4-1,CASSQANRAREQYF,TGCGCCAGCAGCCAGGCAAACCGGGCGCGGGAGCAGTACTTC
TRBJ1-2,few,TRBD1,TRBV7-3,CASSPDRLGYGYTF,TGTGCCAGCAGCCCGGACAGGTTGGGATATGGCTACACCTTC
TRBJ2-6,many,NA,TRBV4-3,CASSRAGISGANVLTF,TGCGCCAGCAGCCGAGCAGGGATCTCTGGGGCCAACGTCCTGACTTTC